Below, one TCR beta chain is given with its context. Then a second PCR, running about 7 to 11 cycles, was carried out with a sample-barcoded 5' primer and a J-beta primer mix. One entry per CDR3 protein results from TCRdb running MiXCR on the 5' RACE reads. The sample lists about 1.6 million distinct CDR3 sequences; about 32% were seen once. The sample comes from a study of blood T cells in healthy people across ages. V lost 5 bases and J 2 bases, leaving 14 bases between the germline ends. This CDR3 is built from 15 residues. Germline values: CDR1 SEHNR, CDR2 FQNEAQ (reference sequence). The TCR sequence derives from a woman aged 30 to 39 in good health. The V call is TRBV7-9, the J call TRBJ2-3, with a weak D call TRBD2 (6 bases). The material sequenced was blood. The CDR3: CASSLRDSATDTQYF. Here the CDR3 DNA reads TGTGCCAGCAGCCTCCGGGACTCCGCCACAGATACGCAGTATTTT.